This T cell receptor beta chain is from a study of blood T cell repertoires in COVID-19. Study-level background: The origin of the acute and convalescent COVID-19 samples was the United States, Italy and Spain.

In the original analysis: Nucleated cell counts were estimated from reference gene primer amplification. The method was immunoSEQ multiplex PCR; TCRdb's version includes in-frame clones alone and lacks a portion of them. V and J calls and clone size are copied from that table; D and trimming were computed from the DNA. The table shows 150,000 to 200,000 clones, with over 70% occurring only once. CDR1 LNHDA and CDR2 SQIVND come from the germline V gene (reference sequence). The CDR3 has 14 residues. V lost 2 bases to trimming and J lost 5 bases, with 12 bases between them. Enrollees, about 18 to 95 years old, lived in fewer than 25 US areas. Cohort placement rested on clinical history that participants reported themselves.

V is TRBV19 and J is TRBJ1-1, with a tentative D call TRBD1 (6 bases). The receptor's source is a woman between 40 and 55 years old with acute COVID-19. The sequenced material came from PBMCs or T cells enriched from blood (not recorded which). This CDR3 reads CASSIRWGRTEAFF. The CDR3 DNA reads as TGTGCCAGTAGTATACGGTGGGGGCGGACTGAAGCTTTCTTT.